The source of this TCR beta chain is a study of cytomegalovirus exposure and HLA in healthy donors. This clone was counted once. The antigen is unknown. Among the roughly 120 subjects of the validation cohort, separate from the approximately 670-subject first cohort, were the donors. The CDR3 covers 14 residues. Germline V CDR1 and CDR2: LNHDA, SQIVND (reference sequence). V was trimmed by 4 bases and J by 0 bases, leaving 10 bases between them. Profiled with immunoSEQ multiplex PCR; TCRdb holds only in-frame clones, not every one. This sample has some 170,000 clones, with roughly 83% found just once. General study points: As confirmed in vitro, a few CMV-associated chains were specific for CMV antigens.

This chain connects TRBV19 to TRBJ2-7; no reliable D call. Sequencing was done on a sample of PBMCs. This TCR derives from a man aged 25-40 years in good health and CMV-seropositive. The CDR3 region has the DNA TGTGCCAGTAGTAGCAGGCTGAGCTCCTACGAGCAGTACTTC. As protein: CASSSRLSSYEQYF.